Reported below is one TCR beta chain. Its specificity is unknown. The data were obtained in a study of T cell responses to AZD1222 COVID-19 vaccine. Study background: Pooled samples include second doses given at about 4 or 12 weeks.

The data were produced by immunoSEQ multiplex PCR, yet TCRdb's version contains in-frame clones alone and is incomplete. The sample yields 98,000 or so clones, around 83% seen once. The study's findings and limits: Following two doses of AZD1222, Spike-specific TCR breadth and depth rose.

The material sequenced was peripheral blood, taken on day 0 of AZD1222 vaccination. This TCR was recovered from an adult in good health.

The DNA of the CDR3 is TGTGCCTGGGGGGCCTTGAACTCCTACAATGAGCAGTTCTTC. This codes for CAWGALNSYNEQFF. The chain carries TRBV30 and TRBJ2-1, with TRBD1 as a possible D gene (5 bases). The CDR3 sequence is 14 residues long. Germline values: CDR1 GTSNPN, CDR2 SVGIG (reference sequence). V dropped 5 bases and J dropped 0 bases, with 11 bases sitting between them.